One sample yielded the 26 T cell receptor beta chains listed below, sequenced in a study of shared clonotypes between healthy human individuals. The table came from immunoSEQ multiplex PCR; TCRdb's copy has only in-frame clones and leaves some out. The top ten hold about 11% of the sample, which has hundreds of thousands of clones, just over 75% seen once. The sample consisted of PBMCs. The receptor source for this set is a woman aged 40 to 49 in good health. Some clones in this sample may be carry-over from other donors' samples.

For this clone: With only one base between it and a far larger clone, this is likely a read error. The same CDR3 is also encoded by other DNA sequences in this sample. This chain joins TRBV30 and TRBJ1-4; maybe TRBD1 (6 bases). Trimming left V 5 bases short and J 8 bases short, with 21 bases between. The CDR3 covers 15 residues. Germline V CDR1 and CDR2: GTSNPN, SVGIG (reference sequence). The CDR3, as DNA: TGTGCCTGGGGCCCCCAGACAGGACTTAGGGAAAAACTGTTTTTT. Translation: CAWGPQTGLREKLFF. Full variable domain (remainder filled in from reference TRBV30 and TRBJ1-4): SQTIHQWPATLVQPVGSPLSLECTVEGTSNPNLYWYRQAAGRGLQLLFYSVGIGQISSEVPQNLSASRPQDRQFILSSKKLLLSDSGFYLCAWGPQTGLREKLFFGSGTQLSVL.

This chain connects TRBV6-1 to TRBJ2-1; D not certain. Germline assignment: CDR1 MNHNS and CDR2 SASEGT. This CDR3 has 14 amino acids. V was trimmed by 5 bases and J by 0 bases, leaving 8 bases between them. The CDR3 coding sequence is TGTGCCAGCAGTACTATTAGCTCCTACAATGAGCAGTTCTTC. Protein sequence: CASSTISSYNEQFF.

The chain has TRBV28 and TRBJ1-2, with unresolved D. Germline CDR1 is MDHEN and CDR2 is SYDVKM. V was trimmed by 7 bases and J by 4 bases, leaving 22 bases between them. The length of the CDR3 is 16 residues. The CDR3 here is CASKDSQRNIVYGYTF. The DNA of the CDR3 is TGTGCCAGCAAGGATTCTCAGCGTAATATTGTCTATGGCTACACCTTC.

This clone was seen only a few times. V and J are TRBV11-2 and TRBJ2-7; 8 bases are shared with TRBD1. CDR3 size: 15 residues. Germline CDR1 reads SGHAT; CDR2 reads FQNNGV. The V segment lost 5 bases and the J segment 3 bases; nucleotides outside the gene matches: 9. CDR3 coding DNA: TGTGCCAGCAGCGCATCTTATACAGGGGGCTACGAGCAGTACTTC. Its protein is CASSASYTGGYEQYF.

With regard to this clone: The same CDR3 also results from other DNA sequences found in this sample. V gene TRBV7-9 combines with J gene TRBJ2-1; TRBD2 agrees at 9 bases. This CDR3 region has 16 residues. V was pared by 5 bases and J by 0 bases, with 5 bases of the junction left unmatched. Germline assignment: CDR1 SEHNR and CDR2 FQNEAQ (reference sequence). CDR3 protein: CASSLSLAGSYNEQFF. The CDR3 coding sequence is TGTGCCAGCAGCCTATCACTAGCGGGCTCCTACAATGAGCAGTTCTTC.

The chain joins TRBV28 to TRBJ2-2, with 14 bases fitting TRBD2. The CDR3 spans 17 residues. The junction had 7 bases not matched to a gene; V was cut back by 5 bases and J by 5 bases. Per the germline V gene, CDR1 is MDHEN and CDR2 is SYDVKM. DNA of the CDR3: TGTGCCAGCAGTCCAGGGACTAGCGGGAGAAGGACCGGGGAGCTGTTTTTT. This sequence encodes CASSPGTSGRRTGELFF.

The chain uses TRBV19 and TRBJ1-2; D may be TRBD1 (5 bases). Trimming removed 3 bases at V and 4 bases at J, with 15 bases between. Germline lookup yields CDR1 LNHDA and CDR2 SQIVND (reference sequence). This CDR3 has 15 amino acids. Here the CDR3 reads CASSMFGQSGYGYTF. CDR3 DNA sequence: TGTGCCAGTAGTATGTTTGGACAAAGCGGCTATGGCTACACCTTC.

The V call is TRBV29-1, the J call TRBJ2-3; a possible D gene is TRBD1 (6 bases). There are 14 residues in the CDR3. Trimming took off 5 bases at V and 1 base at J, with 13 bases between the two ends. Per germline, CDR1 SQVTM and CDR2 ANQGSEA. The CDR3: CSVRAGAGTDTQYF. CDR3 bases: TGCAGCGTTCGGGCAGGGGCCGGCACAGATACGCAGTATTTT.

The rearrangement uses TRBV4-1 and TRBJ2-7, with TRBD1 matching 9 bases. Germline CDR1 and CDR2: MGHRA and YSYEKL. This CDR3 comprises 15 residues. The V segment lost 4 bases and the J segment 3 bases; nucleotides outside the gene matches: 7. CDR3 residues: CASSPLGQGDYEQYF. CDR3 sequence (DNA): TGCGCCAGCAGCCCGCTGGGACAGGGTGACTACGAGCAGTACTTC.

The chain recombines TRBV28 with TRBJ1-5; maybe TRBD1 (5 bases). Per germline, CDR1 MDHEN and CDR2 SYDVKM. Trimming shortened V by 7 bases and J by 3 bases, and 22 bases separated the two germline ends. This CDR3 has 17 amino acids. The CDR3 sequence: CASKSVQAQFLNQPQHF. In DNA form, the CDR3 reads TGTGCCAGCAAGTCCGTACAGGCCCAATTTCTCAATCAGCCCCAGCATTTT.

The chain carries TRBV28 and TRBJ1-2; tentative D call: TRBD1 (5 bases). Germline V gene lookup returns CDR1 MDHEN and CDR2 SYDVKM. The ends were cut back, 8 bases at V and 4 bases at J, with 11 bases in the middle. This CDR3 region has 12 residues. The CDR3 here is CASEGSSYGYTF. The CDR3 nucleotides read TGTGCCAGCGAGGGGAGCTCCTATGGCTACACCTTC.

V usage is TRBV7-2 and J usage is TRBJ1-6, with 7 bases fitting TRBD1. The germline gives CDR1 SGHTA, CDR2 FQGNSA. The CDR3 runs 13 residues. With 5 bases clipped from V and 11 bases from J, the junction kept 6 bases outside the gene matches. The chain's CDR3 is CASSRDSRPPLHF. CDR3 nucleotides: TGTGCCAGCAGCAGGGACAGTCGGCCACCCCTCCACTTT.

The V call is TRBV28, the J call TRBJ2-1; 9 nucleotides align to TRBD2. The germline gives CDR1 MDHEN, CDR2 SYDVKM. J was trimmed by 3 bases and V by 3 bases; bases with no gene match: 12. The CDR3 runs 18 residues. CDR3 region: CASSFLGSSGRIYNEQFF. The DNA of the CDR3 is TGTGCCAGCAGTTTCTTGGGATCCAGCGGGAGGATCTACAATGAGCAGTTCTTC.

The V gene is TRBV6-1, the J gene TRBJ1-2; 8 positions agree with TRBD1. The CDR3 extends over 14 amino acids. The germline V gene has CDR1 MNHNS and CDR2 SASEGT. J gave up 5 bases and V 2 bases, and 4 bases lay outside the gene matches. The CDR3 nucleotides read TGTGCCAGCAGTGAAATCGGACAGGGATATGGCTACACCTTC. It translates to CASSEIGQGYGYTF.

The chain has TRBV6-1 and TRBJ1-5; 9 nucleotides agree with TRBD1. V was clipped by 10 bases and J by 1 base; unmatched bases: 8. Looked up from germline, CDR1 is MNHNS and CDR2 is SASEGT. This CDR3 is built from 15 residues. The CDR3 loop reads CANLDRGGSNQPQHF. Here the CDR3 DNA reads TGTGCCAACTTGGACAGGGGTGGGAGCAATCAGCCCCAGCATTTT.

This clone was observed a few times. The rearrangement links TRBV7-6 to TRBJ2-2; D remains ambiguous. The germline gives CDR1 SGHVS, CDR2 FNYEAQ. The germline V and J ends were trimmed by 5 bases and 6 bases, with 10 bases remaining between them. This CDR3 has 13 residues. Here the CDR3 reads CASSLHQSGELFF. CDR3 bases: TGTGCCAGCAGCCTTCACCAGTCCGGGGAGCTGTTTTTT. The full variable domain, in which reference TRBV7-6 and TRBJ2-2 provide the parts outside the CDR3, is GAGVSQSPRYKVTKRGQDVALRCDPISGHVSLYWYRQALGQGPEFLTYFNYEAQQDKSGLPNDRFSAERPEGSISTLTIQRTEQRDSAMYRCASSLHQSGELFFGEGSRLTVL.

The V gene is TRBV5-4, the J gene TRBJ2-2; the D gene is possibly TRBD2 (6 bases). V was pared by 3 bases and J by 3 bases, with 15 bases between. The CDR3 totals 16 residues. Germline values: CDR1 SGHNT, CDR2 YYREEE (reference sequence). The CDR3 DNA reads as TGTGCCAGCAGCTCGACTCCGGGAGCGTACACCGGGGAGCTGTTTTTT. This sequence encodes CASSSTPGAYTGELFF.

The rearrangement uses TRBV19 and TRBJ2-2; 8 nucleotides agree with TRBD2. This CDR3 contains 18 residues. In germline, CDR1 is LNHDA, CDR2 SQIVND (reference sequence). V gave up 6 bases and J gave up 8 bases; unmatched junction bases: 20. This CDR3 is CASRPGGREVPRGGELFF. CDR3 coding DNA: TGTGCCAGTAGACCCGGAGGGCGGGAGGTGCCCCGCGGGGGGGAGCTGTTTTTT.

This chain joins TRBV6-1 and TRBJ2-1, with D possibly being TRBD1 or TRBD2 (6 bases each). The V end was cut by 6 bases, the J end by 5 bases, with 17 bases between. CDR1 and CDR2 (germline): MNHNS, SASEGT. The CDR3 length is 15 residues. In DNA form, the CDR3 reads TGTGCCAGCAGCTCGGGGGCCCCAGCAGACAATGAGCAGTTCTTC. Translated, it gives CASSSGAPADNEQFF.

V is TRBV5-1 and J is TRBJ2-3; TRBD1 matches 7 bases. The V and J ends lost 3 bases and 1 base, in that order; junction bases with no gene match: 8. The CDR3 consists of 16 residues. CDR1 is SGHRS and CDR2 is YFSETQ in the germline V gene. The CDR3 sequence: CASSYRTGRGTDTQYF. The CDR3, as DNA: TGCGCCAGCAGCTATAGGACAGGACGGGGCACAGATACGCAGTATTTT.

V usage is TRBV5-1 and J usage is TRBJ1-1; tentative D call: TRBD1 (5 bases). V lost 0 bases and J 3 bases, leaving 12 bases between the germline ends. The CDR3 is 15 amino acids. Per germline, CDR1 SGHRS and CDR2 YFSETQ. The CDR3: CASSLGGAGDTEAFF. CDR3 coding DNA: TGCGCCAGCAGCTTGGGCGGGGCCGGGGACACTGAAGCTTTCTTT.

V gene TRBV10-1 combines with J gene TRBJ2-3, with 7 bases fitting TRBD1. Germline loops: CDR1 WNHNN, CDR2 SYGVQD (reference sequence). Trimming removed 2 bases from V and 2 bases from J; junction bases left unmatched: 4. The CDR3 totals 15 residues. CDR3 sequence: CASSEGTALTDTQYF. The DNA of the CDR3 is TGCGCCAGCAGTGAGGGGACAGCCCTCACAGATACGCAGTATTTT.

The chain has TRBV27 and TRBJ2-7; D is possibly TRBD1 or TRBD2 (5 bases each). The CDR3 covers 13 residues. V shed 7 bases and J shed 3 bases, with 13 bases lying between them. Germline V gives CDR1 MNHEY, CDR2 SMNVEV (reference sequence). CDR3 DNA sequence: TGTGCCAGCAAGGGGACCTACAGCTACGAGCAGTACTTC. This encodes CASKGTYSYEQYF.

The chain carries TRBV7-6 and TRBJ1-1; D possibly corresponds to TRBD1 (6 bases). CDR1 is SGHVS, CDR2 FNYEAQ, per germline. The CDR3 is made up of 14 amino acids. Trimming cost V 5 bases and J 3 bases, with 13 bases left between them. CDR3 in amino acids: CASSAQGGDTEAFF. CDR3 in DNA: TGTGCCAGCAGCGCACAGGGTGGGGACACTGAAGCTTTCTTT.

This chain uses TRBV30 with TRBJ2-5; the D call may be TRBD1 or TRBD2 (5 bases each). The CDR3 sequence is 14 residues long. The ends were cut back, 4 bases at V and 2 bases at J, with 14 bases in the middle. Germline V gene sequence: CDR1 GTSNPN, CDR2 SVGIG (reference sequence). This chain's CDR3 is CAWNRGQGQETQYF. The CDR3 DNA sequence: TGTGCCTGGAACCGGGGTCAGGGACAAGAGACCCAGTACTTC.

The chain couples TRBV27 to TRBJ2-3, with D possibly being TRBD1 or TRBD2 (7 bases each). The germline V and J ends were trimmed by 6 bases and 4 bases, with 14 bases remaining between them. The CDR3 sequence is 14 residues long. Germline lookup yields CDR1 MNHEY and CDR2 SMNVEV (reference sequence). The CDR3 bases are TGTGCCAGCAGGCGGGGAGGGGGCGCAGATACGCAGTATTTT. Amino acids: CASRRGGGADTQYF.